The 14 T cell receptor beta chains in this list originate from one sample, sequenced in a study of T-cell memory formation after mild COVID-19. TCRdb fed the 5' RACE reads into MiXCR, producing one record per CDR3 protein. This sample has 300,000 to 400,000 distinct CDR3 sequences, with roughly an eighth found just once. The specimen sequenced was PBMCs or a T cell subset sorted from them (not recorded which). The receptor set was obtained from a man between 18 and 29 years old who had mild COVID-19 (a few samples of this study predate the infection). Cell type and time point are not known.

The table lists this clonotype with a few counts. CDR3 nucleotide sequence: TGCGCCAGCAGCTTGAGGGCCTTGAACACCGGGGAGCTGTTTTTT. Translating gives CASSLRALNTGELFF. The chain recombines TRBV5-1 with TRBJ2-2; D remains unclear. The germline CDR1 and CDR2 sequences are SGHRS and YFSETQ. Deletions cut 1 base from V and 1 base from J, with 8 bases between. This CDR3 is built from 15 residues.

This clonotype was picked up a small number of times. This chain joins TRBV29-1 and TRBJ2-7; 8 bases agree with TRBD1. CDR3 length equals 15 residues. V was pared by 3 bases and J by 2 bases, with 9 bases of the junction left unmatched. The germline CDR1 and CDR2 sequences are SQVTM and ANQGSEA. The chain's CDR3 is CSVDVLQGVTYEQYF. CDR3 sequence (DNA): TGCAGCGTTGATGTTCTACAGGGGGTCACCTACGAGCAGTACTTC.

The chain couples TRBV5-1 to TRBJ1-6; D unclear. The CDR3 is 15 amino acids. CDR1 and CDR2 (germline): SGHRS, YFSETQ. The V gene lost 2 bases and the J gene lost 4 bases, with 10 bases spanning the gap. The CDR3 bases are TGCGCCAGCAGCTTCCGGGCGTCATATAATTCACCCCTCCACTTT. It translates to CASSFRASYNSPLHF.

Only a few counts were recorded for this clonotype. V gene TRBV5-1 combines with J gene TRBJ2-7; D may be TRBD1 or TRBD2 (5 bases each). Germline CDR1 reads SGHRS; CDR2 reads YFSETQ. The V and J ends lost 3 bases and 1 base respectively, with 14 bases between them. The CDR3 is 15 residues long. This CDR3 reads CASSWGSGESYEQYF. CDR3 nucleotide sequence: TGCGCCAGCAGCTGGGGGTCCGGGGAATCCTACGAGCAGTACTTC.

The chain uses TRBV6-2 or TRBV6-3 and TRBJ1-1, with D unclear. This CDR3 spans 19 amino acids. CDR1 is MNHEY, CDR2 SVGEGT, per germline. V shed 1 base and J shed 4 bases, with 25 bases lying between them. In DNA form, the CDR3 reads TGTGCCAGCAGTTACTTACCCAGGCCCAGTGGTCGGCGGCGCACTGAAGCTTTCTTT. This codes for CASSYLPRPSGRRRTEAFF.

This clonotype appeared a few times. The chain's CDR3 is CASSSDRTGELFF. CDR3 DNA: TGTGCCAGCAGCTCAGACAGAACCGGGGAGCTGTTTTTT. The chain recombines TRBV11-2 with TRBJ2-2, with D perhaps matching TRBD1 (5 bases). Per germline, CDR1 SGHAT and CDR2 FQNNGV. Between the trimmed V and J ends, which lost 4 bases and 5 bases, there was a span of 8 bases. CDR3 length equals 13 residues.

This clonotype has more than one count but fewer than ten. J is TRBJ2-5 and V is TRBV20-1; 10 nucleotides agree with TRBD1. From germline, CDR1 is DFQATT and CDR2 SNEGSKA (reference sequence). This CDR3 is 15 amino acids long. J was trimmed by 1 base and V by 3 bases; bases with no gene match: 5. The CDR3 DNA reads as TGCAGTGCTAGGGCCGGGACAGGGGCCCAAGAGACCCAGTACTTC. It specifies CSARAGTGAQETQYF.

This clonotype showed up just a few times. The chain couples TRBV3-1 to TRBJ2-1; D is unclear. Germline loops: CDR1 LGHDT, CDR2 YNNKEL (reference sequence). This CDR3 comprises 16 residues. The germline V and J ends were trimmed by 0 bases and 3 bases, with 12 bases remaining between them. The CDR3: CASSQDLGLIYNEQFF. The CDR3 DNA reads TGTGCCAGCAGCCAAGATCTAGGCCTGATCTACAATGAGCAGTTCTTC.

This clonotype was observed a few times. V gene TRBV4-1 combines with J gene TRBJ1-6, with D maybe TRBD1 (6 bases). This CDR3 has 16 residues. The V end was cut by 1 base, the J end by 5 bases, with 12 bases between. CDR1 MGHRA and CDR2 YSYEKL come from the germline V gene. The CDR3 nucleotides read TGCGCCAGCAGCCAAGGACGGGGGGCGAATAATTCACCCCTCCACTTT. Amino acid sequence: CASSQGRGANNSPLHF.

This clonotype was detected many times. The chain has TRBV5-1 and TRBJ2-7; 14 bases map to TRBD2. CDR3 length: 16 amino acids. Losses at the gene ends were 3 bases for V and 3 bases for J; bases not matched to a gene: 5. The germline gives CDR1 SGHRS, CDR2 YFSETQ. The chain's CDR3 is CASSSTSGGANYEQYF. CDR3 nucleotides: TGCGCCAGCAGCTCGACTAGCGGGGGGGCAAACTACGAGCAGTACTTC.

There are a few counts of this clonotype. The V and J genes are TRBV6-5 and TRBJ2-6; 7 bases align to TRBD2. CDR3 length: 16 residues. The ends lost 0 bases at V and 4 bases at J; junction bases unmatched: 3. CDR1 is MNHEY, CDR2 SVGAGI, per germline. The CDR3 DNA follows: TGTGCCAGCAGTTACTCGGGAGGGCCGGGGGCCAACGTCCTGACTTTC. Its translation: CASSYSGGPGANVLTF.

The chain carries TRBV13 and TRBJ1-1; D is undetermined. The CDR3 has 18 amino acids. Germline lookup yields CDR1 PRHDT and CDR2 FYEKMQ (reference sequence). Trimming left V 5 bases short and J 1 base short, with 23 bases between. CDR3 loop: CASSPIVGRASWNTEAFF. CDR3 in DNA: TGTGCCAGCAGCCCCATCGTGGGCCGTGCATCTTGGAACACTGAAGCTTTCTTT.

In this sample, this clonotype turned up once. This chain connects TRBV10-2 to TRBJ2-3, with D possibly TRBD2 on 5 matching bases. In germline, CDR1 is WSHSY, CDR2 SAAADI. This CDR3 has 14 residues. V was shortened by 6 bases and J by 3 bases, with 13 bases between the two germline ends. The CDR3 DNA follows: TGCGCCAGCAGCTACGGGGTGGTGACAGATACGCAGTATTTT. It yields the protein CASSYGVVTDTQYF.

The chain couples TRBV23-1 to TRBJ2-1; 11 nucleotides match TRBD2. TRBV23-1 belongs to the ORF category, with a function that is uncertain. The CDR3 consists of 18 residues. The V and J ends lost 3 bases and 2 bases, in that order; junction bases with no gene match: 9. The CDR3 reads CASSHCSGGAKTYNEQFF. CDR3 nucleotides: TGCGCCAGCAGTCACTGTAGCGGGGGGGCGAAAACCTACAATGAGCAGTTCTTC.